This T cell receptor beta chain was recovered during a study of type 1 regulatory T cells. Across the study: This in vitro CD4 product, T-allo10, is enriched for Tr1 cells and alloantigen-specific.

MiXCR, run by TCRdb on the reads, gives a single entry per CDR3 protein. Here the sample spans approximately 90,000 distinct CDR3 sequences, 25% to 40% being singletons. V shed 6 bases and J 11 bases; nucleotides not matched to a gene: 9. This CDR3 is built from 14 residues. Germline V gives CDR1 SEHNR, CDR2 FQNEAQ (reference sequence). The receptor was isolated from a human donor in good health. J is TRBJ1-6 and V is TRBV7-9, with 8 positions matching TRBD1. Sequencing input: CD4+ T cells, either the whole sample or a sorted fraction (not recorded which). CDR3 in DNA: TGTGCCAGCAGATTGACAGGGGAAGGGACACCCCTCCACTTT. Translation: CASRLTGEGTPLHF.